These 17 T cell receptor beta chains share one sample of origin, sequenced in a study of graft-versus-host responses after intestinal transplantation (dated by TCRdb to the early 2020s). The library came from the immunoSEQ multiplex PCR assay. As stored in TCRdb, this immuneACCESS dataset retains in-frame rearrangements with V and J assigned. A fraction of the clones does not appear; measured against another copy, unresolved V genes explain less than half of the discrepancy, and the remainder lacks a known reason. This sample lists about 120,000 clones; roughly 93% were detected once. More than 0.09% of the sample is held by the ten biggest clonotypes. The label giving this sample's time point can be read as: cells obtained before transplantation from donor or recipient. Their antigens are not known. Sequences were derived from unstimulated CD4+ T cells sorted from spleen or lymph node cells, sampled before intestinal transplant. The receptors were sampled from a human donor who received an intestinal transplant.

The chain uses TRBV7-9 and TRBJ1-3; no firm D call. The germline V gene has CDR1 SEHNR and CDR2 FQNEAQ (reference sequence). V was trimmed by 1 base and J by 2 bases, leaving 9 bases between them. The CDR3 length is 15 residues. CDR3 residues: CASSLERTAGNTIYF. The CDR3 region has the DNA TGTGCCAGCAGCTTAGAGAGAACAGCTGGAAACACCATATATTTT.

The rearrangement uses TRBV7-3 and TRBJ2-1, with 8 nucleotides matching TRBD2. Germline CDR1 and CDR2: SGHTA and FQGTGA. The CDR3 is 16 amino acids. The ends lost 0 bases at V and 9 bases at J; junction bases unmatched: 10. The CDR3 spells CASSLTEAGALSEQFF. CDR3 DNA sequence: TGTGCCAGCAGCTTAACGGAAGCGGGAGCTTTGAGTGAGCAGTTCTTC.

This clone has a single count. V gene TRBV19 combines with J gene TRBJ2-1; D unclear. Germline loops: CDR1 LNHDA, CDR2 SQIVND (reference sequence). The CDR3 contains 13 residues. V was clipped by 3 bases and J by 4 bases, with 7 bases between them. The CDR3 DNA follows: TGTGCCAGTAGTATCGGTGGGTACAATGAGCAGTTCTTC. Protein: CASSIGGYNEQFF.

The V gene is TRBV2, the J gene TRBJ1-3, with TRBD1 identical over 7 bases. The CDR3 sequence is 14 residues long. J lost 0 bases, V lost 6 bases, and 2 bases had no gene match. CDR1 SNHLY and CDR2 FYNNEI come from the germline V gene. Here the CDR3 DNA reads TGTGCCAGCAGGGACAGGCACTCTGGAAACACCATATATTTT. Protein sequence: CASRDRHSGNTIYF.

This chain links TRBV6-5 with TRBJ1-4, with D perhaps TRBD1 (6 bases). Trimming took 2 bases from V and 10 from J, leaving 14 bases between them. Germline V gene lookup returns CDR1 MNHEY and CDR2 SVGAGI. CDR3 length: 14 amino acids. For the CDR3, the DNA is TGTGCCAGCAGTTACAGGGGGGAAGAAGGAAAACTGTTTTTT. Translated, it gives CASSYRGEEGKLFF.

J is TRBJ1-1 and V is TRBV19; TRBD1 aligns across 7 bases. V lost 5 bases and J lost 3; bases outside the gene matches: 9. From germline, CDR1 is LNHDA and CDR2 SQIVND (reference sequence). The CDR3 loop spans 15 amino acids. CDR3 amino acids: CASSFPGGSYTEAFF. The CDR3 DNA follows: TGTGCCAGTAGTTTCCCAGGGGGTTCGTACACTGAAGCTTTCTTT.

The chain employs TRBV28 and TRBJ2-2, with 14 bases that match TRBD2. The trim removed 8 bases at V and 6 bases at J, leaving 14 bases unmatched. The CDR3 has 18 residues. Germline V gene sequence: CDR1 MDHEN, CDR2 SYDVKM. The CDR3 coding sequence is TGTGCCAGCCTAGGACTAGCGGGAGGTGTACGAGGGGCCGGGGAGCTGTTTTTT. Amino acids: CASLGLAGGVRGAGELFF.

The chain is built from TRBV7-3 and TRBJ1-1; possible D gene TRBD1, 5 bases. In germline, CDR1 is SGHTA, CDR2 FQGTGA. The CDR3 length is 15 residues. The V and J ends lost 1 base and 5 bases respectively, with 14 bases between them. CDR3 nucleotide sequence: TGTGCCAGCAGCTTAAAGGCAGGGCCGGGAACTGAAGCTTTCTTT. The encoded protein is CASSLKAGPGTEAFF.

The rearrangement links TRBV5-1 to TRBJ1-2, with D hard to call. CDR1 and CDR2 (germline): SGHRS, YFSETQ. The length of the CDR3 is 13 residues. Trimming shortened V by 3 bases and J by 1 base, and 7 bases separated the two germline ends. The CDR3 DNA sequence: TGCGCCAGCAGCTCGACGTATAACTATGGCTACACCTTC. It translates to CASSSTYNYGYTF.

The chain has TRBV15 and TRBJ2-7, with D maybe TRBD1 (6 bases). Germline V gene lookup returns CDR1 LNHNV and CDR2 YYDKDF (reference sequence). The ends were cut back, 2 bases at V and 5 bases at J, with 10 bases in the middle. This CDR3 has 13 residues. As DNA, the CDR3 is TGTGCCACCAGCAGAAAAGGGGGAGACGAGCAGTACTTC. Its translation: CATSRKGGDEQYF.

The gene calls are TRBV28 and TRBJ2-3, with D perhaps TRBD2 (6 bases). The germline CDR1 and CDR2 sequences are MDHEN and SYDVKM. The CDR3 sequence is 15 residues long. V was shortened by 5 bases and J by 2 bases, with 14 bases between the two germline ends. The CDR3 DNA is TGTGCCAGCAGTGCCCCGGGACTTTACACAGATACGCAGTATTTT. Amino acid sequence: CASSAPGLYTDTQYF.

The chain carries TRBV5-1 and TRBJ2-2; possibly TRBD1 for D (5 bases). The CDR3 loop spans 15 amino acids. The germline V gene has CDR1 SGHRS and CDR2 YFSETQ. V was shortened by 7 bases and J by 2 bases, with 15 bases between the two germline ends. The CDR3 sequence: CASVALGANTGELFF. CDR3 bases: TGCGCCAGCGTTGCGTTAGGGGCCAACACCGGGGAGCTGTTTTTT.

The chain joins TRBV15 to TRBJ2-7; D is tentatively TRBD1 or TRBD2 (5 bases each). The CDR3 is made up of 15 amino acids. Deletions cut 1 base from V and 1 base from J, with 11 bases between. Germline values: CDR1 LNHNV, CDR2 YYDKDF (reference sequence). The CDR3 protein is CATSRVWDGSYEQYF. In nucleotides, the CDR3 is TGTGCCACCAGCAGAGTGTGGGACGGATCCTACGAGCAGTACTTC.

This clone was seen more than once but under ten times. The rearrangement links TRBV19 to TRBJ2-7; 7 positions match TRBD2. Germline CDR1 LNHDA, CDR2 SQIVND (reference sequence). The junction had 1 base not matched to a gene; V was cut back by 4 bases and J by 4 bases. CDR3 length equals 12 residues. The DNA of the CDR3 is TGTGCCAGTAGTAGCGGGAGTTACGAGCAGTACTTC. Encoded protein: CASSSGSYEQYF.

The chain has TRBV2 and TRBJ2-7, with 8 nucleotides matching TRBD1. Trimming removed 6 bases from V and 3 bases from J; junction bases left unmatched: 7. This CDR3 contains 14 residues. CDR1 and CDR2 from the germline V gene are SNHLY and FYNNEI. CDR3 DNA: TGTGCCAGCAGGAGGGCCGGACAGGGCTACGAGCAGTACTTC. This translates into CASRRAGQGYEQYF.

The genes are TRBV28 and TRBJ2-7; 10 bases map to TRBD2. V shed 6 bases, J shed 6 bases, and the junction held 8 bases outside the gene matches. The CDR3 spans 14 residues. CDR1 and CDR2 from the germline V gene are MDHEN and SYDVKM. CDR3 amino acids: CASSPSGRISEQYF. The CDR3 bases are TGTGCCAGCAGCCCTAGCGGGAGAATAAGCGAGCAGTACTTC.

This clone was seen just once. The chain couples TRBV5-1 to TRBJ2-3; 16 bases line up with TRBD2. This CDR3 comprises 18 residues. Germline assignment: CDR1 SGHRS and CDR2 YFSETQ. The J segment lost 7 bases and the V segment lost 2 bases, leaving 10 bases of the junction unmatched. CDR3 DNA: TGCGCCAGCAGCTTCGACCGGGGGACTAGCGGGAGGGAGAATACGCAGTATTTT. Translation: CASSFDRGTSGRENTQYF.